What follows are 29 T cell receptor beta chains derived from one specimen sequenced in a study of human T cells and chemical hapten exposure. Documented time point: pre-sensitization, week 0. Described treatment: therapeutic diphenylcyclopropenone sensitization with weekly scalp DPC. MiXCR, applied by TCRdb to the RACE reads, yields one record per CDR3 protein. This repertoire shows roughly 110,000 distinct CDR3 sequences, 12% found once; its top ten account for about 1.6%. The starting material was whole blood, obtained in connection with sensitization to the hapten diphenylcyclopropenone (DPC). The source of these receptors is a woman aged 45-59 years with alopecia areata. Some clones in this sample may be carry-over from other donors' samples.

CDR3: CASRLADDNEQFF. The DNA of the CDR3 is TGCGCCAGCAGGCTAGCGGACGACAATGAGCAGTTCTTC. This rearrangement joins TRBV5-1 to TRBJ2-1; 7 nucleotides agree with TRBD2. V dropped 5 bases and J dropped 5; count of bases not matched to a gene: 4. Per germline, CDR1 SGHRS and CDR2 YFSETQ. The length of the CDR3 is 13 residues.

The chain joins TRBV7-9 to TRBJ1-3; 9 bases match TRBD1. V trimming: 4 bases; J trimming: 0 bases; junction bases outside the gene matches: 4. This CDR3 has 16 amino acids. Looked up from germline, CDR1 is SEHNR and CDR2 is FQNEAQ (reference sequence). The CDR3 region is CASSSTGGISGNTIYF. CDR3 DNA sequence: TGTGCCAGCAGCTCGACAGGGGGGATCTCTGGAAACACCATATATTTT.

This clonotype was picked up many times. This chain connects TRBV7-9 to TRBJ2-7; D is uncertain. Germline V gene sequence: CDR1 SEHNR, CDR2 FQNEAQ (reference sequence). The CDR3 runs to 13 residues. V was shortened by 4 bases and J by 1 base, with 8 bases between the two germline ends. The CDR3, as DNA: TGTGCCAGCAGCTCGACTCATTCCTACGAGCAGTACTTC. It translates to CASSSTHSYEQYF.

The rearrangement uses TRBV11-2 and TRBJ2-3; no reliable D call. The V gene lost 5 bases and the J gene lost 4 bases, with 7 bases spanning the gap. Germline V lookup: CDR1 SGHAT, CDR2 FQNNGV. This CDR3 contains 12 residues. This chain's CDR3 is CASSRKSDTQYF. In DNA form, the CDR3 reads TGTGCCAGCAGCCGGAAGTCAGATACGCAGTATTTT. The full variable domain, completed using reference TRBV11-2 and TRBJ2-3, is EAGVAQSPRYKIIEKRQSVAFWCNPISGHATLYWYQQILGQGPKLLIQFQNNGVVDDSQLPKDRFSAERLKGVDSTLKIQPAKLEDSAVYLCASSRKSDTQYFGPGTRLTVL.

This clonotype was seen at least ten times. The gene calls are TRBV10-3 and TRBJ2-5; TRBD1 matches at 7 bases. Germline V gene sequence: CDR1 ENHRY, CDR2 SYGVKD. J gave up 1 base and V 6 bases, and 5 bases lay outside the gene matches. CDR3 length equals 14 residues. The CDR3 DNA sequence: TGTGCCATCAGCCGCCGGGACAGCCAAGAGACCCAGTACTTC. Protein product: CAISRRDSQETQYF.

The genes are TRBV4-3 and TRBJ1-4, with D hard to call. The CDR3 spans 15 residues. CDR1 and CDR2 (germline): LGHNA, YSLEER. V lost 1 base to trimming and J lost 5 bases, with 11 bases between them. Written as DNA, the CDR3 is TGCGCCAGCAGCCAAGGAGGGATGAGGAATGAAAAACTGTTTTTT. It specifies CASSQGGMRNEKLFF.

CDR3 loop: CASSQAGSNEQFF. The DNA for the CDR3 is TGTGCCAGCAGCCAAGCGGGGAGCAATGAGCAGTTCTTC. The genes are TRBV14 and TRBJ2-1; D possibly corresponds to TRBD2 (5 bases). The CDR3 is 13 amino acids. Trimming left V 1 base short and J 6 bases short, with 7 bases between. Per the germline V gene, CDR1 is SGHDN and CDR2 is FVKESK.

The CDR3 coding sequence is TGTGCCACCAGCTGGCTTCGGCAGCCCCAGCATTTT. This codes for CATSWLRQPQHF. The rearrangement uses TRBV15 and TRBJ1-5; the D is unclear. This CDR3 region has 12 residues. Germline CDR1 and CDR2: LNHNV and YYDKDF (reference sequence). The ends were cut back, 5 bases at V and 7 bases at J, with 9 bases in the middle.

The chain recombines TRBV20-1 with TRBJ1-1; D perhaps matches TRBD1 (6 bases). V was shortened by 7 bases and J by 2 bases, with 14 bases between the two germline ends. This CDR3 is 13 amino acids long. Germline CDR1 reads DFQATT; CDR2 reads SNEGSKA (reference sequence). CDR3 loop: CSVPRGLNTEAFF. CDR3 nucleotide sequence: TGCAGTGTCCCCCGGGGGCTAAACACTGAAGCTTTCTTT.

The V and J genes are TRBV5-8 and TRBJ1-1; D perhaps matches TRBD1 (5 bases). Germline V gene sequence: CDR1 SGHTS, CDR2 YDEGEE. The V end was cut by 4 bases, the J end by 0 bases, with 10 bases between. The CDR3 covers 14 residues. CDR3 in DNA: TGTGCCAGCAGCCATGTGACAGTGAACACTGAAGCTTTCTTT. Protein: CASSHVTVNTEAFF.

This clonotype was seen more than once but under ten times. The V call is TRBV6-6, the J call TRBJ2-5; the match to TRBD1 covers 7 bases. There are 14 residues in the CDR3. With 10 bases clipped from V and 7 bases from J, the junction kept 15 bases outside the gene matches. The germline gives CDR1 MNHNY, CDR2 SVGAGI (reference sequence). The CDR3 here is CATYGTEGKRTQYF. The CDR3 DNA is TGTGCCACCTACGGGACAGAGGGAAAGAGGACCCAGTACTTC.

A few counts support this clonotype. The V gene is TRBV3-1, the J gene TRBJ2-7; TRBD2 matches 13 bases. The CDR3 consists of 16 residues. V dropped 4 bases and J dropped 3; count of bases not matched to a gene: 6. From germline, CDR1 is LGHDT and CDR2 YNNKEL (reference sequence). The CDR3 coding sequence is TGTGCCAGCAGCCTACGGACTAGCGGGGGTTTCTACGAGCAGTACTTC. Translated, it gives CASSLRTSGGFYEQYF.

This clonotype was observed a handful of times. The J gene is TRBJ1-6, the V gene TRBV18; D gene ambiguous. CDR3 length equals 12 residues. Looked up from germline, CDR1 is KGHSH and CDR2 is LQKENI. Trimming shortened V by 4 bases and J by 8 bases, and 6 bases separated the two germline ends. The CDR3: CASSQSHSPLHF. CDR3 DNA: TGTGCCAGCTCACAGAGCCATTCACCCCTCCACTTT.

CDR3 DNA sequence: TGTGCCAGCAGCTTGCCGGGAGGAACTAGCAATCAGCCCCAGCATTTT. It codes for CASSLPGGTSNQPQHF. The chain recombines TRBV5-6 with TRBJ1-5; no clear D. In germline, CDR1 is SGHDT, CDR2 YYEEEE. The CDR3 sequence is 16 residues long. V gave up 1 base and J gave up 0 bases, with 11 bases separating them.

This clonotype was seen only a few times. CDR3 nucleotide sequence: TGTGCCAGCAGACACGCTGGGACAGGGGACTATGGCTACACCTTC. Translating gives CASRHAGTGDYGYTF. V is TRBV6-5 and J is TRBJ1-2, with TRBD1 matching 10 bases. The CDR3 consists of 15 residues. Germline CDR1 is MNHEY and CDR2 is SVGAGI. J lost 3 bases, V lost 6 bases, and 7 bases had no gene match.

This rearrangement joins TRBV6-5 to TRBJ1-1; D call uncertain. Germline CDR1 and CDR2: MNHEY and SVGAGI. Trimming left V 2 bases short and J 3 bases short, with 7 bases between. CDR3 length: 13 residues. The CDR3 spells CASSYGRDTEAFF. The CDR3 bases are TGTGCCAGCAGTTACGGGCGGGACACTGAAGCTTTCTTT.

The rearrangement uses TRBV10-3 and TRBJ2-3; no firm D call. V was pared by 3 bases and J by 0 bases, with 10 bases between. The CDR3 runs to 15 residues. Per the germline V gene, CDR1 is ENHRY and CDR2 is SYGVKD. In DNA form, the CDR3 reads TGTGCCATCAGTGAAGGGCACAGTAGCACAGATACGCAGTATTTT. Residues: CAISEGHSSTDTQYF.

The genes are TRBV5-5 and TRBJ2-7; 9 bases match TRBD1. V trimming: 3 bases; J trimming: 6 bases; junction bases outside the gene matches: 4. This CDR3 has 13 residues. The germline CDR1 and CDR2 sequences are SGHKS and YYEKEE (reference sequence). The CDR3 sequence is CASSWDRVAEQYF. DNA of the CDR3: TGTGCCAGCAGCTGGGACAGGGTTGCCGAGCAGTACTTC. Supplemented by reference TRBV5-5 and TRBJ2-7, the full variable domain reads DAGVTQSPTHLIKTRGQQVTLRCSPISGHKSVSWYQQVLGQGPQFIFQYYEKEERGRGNFPDRFSARQFPNYSSELNVNALLLGDSALYLCASSWDRVAEQYFGPGTRLTVT.

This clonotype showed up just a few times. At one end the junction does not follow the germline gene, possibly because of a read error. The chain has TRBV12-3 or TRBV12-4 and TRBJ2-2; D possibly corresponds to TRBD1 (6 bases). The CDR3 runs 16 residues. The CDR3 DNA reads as TGTGCCAGCCGTTTACAGGGACCTTTAAGGACCGGGGAGCTGTTTTTT. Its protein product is CASRLQGPLRTGELFF.

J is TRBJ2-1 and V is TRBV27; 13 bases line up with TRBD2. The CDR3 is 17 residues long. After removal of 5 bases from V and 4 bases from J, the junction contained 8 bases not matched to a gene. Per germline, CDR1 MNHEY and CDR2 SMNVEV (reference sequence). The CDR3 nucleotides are TGTGCCAGCAGTGACGAACTAGCGGGAGGGAAGTACAATGAGCAGTTCTTC. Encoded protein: CASSDELAGGKYNEQFF.

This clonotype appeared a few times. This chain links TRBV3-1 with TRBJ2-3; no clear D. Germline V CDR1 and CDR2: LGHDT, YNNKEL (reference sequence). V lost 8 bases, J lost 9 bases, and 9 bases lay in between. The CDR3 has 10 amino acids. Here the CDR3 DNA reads TGTGCCAGCGGTCTTTACACGCAGTATTTT. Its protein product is CASGLYTQYF.

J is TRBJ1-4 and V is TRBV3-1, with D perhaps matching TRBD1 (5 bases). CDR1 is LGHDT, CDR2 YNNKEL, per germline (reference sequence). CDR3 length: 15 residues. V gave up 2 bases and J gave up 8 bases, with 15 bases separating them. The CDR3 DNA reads TGTGCCAGCAGCCAAAAAAATCAGGGTCGGGAAAAACTGTTTTTT. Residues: CASSQKNQGREKLFF.

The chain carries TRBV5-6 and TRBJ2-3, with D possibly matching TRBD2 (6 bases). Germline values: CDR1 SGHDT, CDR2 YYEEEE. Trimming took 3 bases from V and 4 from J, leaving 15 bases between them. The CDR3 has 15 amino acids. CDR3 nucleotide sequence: TGTGCCAGCAGCTGGTCGGGGGTTCTCCCAGATACGCAGTATTTT. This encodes CASSWSGVLPDTQYF.

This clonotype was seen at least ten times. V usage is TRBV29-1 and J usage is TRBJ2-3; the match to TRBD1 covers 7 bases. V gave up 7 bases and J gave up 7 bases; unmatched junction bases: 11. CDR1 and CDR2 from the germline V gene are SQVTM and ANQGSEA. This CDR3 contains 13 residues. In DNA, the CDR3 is TGCAGCGCCGTACATGGGGACAGTAATACGCAGTATTTT. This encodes CSAVHGDSNTQYF.

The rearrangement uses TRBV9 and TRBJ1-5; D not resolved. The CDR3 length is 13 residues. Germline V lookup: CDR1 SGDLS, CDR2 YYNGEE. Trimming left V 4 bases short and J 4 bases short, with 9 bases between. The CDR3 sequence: CASSSSVNQPQHF. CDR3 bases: TGTGCCAGCAGCTCCTCGGTTAATCAGCCCCAGCATTTT.

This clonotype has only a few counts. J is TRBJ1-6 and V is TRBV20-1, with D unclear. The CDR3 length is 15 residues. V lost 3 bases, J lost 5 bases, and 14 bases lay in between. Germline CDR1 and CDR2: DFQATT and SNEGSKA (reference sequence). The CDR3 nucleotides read TGCAGTGCTAGCGCCCGGCGGACCGATAATTCACCCCTCCACTTT. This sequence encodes CSASARRTDNSPLHF.

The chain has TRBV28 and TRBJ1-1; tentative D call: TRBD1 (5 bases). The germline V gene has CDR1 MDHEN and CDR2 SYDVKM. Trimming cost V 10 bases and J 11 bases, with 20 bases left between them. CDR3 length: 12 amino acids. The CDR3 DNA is TGTGCCACCAGAGGGGACCTAGGGCGGGCTTTCTTT. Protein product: CATRGDLGRAFF.

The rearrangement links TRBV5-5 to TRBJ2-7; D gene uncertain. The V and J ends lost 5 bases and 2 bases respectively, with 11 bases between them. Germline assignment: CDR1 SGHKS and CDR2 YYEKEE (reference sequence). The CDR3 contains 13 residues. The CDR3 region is CASSFTTPYEQYF. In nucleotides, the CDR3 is TGTGCCAGCAGTTTTACGACCCCCTACGAGCAGTACTTC.

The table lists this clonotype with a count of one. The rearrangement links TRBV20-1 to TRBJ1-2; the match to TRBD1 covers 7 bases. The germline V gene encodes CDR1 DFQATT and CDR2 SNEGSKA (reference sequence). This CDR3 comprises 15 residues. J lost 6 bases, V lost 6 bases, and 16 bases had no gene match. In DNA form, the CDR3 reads TGCAGTGCGGCCCTGACAGGGAATGCGGTAAATGGCTACACCTTC. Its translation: CSAALTGNAVNGYTF.